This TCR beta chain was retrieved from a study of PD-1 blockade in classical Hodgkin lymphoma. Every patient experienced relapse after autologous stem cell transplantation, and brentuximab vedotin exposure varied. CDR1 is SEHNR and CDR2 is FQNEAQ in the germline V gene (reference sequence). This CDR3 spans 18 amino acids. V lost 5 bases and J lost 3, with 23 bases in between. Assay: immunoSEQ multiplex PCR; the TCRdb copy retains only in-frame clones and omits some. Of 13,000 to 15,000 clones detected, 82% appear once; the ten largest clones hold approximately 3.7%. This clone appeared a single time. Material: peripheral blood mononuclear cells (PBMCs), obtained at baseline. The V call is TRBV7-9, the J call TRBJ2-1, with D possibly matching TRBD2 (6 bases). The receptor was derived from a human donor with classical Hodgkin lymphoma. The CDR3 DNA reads TGTGCCAGCAGCCCCCCACCGGGGGAGACGCTAGACTACAATGAGCAGTTCTTC. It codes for CASSPPPGETLDYNEQFF.